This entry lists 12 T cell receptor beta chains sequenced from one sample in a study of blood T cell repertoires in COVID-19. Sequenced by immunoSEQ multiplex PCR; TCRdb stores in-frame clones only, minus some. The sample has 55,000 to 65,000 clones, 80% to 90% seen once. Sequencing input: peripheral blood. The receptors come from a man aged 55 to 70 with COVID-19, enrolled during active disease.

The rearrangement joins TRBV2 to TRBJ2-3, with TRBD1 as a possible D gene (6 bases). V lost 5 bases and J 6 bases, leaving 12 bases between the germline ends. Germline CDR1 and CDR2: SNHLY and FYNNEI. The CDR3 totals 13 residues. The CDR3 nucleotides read TGTGCCAGCAGTTTAGGGGGATCCGATACGCAGTATTTT. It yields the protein CASSLGGSDTQYF.

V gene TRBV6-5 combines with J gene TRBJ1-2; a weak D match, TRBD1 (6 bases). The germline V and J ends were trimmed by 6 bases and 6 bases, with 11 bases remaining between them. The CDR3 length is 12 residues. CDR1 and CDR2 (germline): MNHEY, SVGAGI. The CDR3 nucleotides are TGTGCCAGCAGCCTAGACAGGCATGGCTACACCTTC. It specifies CASSLDRHGYTF.

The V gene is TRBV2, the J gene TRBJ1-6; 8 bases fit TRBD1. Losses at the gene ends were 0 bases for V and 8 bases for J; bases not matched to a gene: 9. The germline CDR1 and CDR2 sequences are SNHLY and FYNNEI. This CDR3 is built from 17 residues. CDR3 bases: TGTGCCAGCAGTGAAGCCAGAACAGGGGGTCTGGATTCACCCCTCCACTTT. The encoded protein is CASSEARTGGLDSPLHF.

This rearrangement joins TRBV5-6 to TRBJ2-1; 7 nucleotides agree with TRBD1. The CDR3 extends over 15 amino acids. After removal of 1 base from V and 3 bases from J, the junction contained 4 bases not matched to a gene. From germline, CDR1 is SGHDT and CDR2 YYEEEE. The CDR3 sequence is CASSLRGTVYNEQFF. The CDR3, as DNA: TGTGCCAGCAGCTTGAGGGGGACAGTCTACAATGAGCAGTTCTTC. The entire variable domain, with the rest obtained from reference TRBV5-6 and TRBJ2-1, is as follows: DAGVTQSPTHLIKTRGQQVTLRCSPKSGHDTVSWYQQALGQGPQFIFQYYEEEERQRGNFPDRFSGHQFPNYSSELNVNALLLGDSALYLCASSLRGTVYNEQFFGPGTRLTVL.

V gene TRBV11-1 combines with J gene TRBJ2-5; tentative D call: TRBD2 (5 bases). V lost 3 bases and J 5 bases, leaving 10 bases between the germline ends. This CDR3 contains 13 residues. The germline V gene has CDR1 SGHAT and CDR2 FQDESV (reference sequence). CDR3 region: CASSFDQRETQYF. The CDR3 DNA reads TGTGCCAGCAGCTTTGACCAGCGGGAGACCCAGTACTTC. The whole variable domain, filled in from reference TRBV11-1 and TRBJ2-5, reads EAEVAQSPRYKITEKSQAVAFWCDPISGHATLYWYRQILGQGPELLVQFQDESVVDDSQLPKDRFSAERLKGVDSTLKIQPAELGDSAMYLCASSFDQRETQYFGPGTRLLVL.

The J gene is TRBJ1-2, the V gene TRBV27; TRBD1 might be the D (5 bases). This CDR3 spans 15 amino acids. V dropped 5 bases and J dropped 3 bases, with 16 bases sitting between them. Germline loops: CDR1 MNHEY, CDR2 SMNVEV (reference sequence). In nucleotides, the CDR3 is TGTGCCAGCAGTCTCAAGGGCCAGGGATACTATGGCTACACCTTC. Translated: CASSLKGQGYYGYTF.

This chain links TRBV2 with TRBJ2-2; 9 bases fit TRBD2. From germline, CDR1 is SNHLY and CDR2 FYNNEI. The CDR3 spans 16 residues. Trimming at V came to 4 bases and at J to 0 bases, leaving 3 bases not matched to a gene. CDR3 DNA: TGTGCCAGCAGTGGTAGCGGGGGCCCGAACACCGGGGAGCTGTTTTTT. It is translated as CASSGSGGPNTGELFF.

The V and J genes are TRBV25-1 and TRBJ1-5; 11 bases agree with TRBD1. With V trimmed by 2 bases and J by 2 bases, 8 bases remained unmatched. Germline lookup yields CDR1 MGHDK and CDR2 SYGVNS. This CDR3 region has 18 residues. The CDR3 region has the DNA TGTGCCAGCAGTGAAGGGACAGGGGGATTAGTGGGCAATCAGCCCCAGCATTTT. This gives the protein CASSEGTGGLVGNQPQHF.

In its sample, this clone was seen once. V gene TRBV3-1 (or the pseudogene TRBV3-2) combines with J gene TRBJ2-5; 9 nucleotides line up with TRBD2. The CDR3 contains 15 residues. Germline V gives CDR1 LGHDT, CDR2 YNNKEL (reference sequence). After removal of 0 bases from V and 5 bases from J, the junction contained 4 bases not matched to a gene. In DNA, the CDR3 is TGTGCCAGCAGCCAAGAGGGACTAGCTGGTGAGACCCAGTACTTC. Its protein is CASSQEGLAGETQYF.

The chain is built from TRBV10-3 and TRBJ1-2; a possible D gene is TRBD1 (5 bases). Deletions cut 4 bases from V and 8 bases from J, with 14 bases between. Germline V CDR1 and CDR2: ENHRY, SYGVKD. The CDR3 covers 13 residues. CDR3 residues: CAISVGGNGGYTF. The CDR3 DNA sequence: TGTGCCATCAGTGTCGGGGGGAACGGCGGCTACACCTTC.

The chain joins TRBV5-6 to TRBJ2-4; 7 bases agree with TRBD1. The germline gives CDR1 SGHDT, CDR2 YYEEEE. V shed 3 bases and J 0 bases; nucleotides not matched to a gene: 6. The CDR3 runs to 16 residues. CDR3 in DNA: TGTGCCAGCAGCTCAAGGGGGCCAGAAGCCAAAAACATTCAGTACTTC. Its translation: CASSSRGPEAKNIQYF. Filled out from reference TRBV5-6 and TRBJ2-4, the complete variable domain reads DAGVTQSPTHLIKTRGQQVTLRCSPKSGHDTVSWYQQALGQGPQFIFQYYEEEERQRGNFPDRFSGHQFPNYSSELNVNALLLGDSALYLCASSSRGPEAKNIQYFGAGTRLSVL.

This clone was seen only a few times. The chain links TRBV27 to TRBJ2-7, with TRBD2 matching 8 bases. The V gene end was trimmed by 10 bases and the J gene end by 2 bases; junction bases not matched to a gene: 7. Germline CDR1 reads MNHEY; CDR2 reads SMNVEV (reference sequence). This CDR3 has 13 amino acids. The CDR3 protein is CATRRGATYEQYF. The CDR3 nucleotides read TGTGCCACCCGGCGGGGGGCGACCTACGAGCAGTACTTC.